This T cell receptor (beta chain) was sequenced in a study of T-cell reconstitution after alpha-beta-depleted transplantation in children (dated by TCRdb to between 2015 and 2016). Broadly, across the study: The study quantitatively tracked T-cell immune reconstitution after TCRalphabeta/CD19-depleted allogeneic hematopoietic cell transplantation in children using TCR repertoire profiling.

The library was made by PCR. Sequencing instrument: Illumina HiSeq 2500. Molecular barcoding was employed in the preparation of TCR libraries, with unique molecular identifiers being used to normalize TCRbeta repertoire quantification. In TCRdb, the public reads were trimmed at Q25 with fastp and aligned with MiXCR, with productive beta chains retained. Duplicate CDR3 protein sequences are folded into a single record with the most common DNA and genes. This sample comprises about 610,000 distinct CDR3 sequences, about 10% of them detected only once. The ten most abundant clones make up roughly 4% of the sample. The CDR3 starts with the cysteine, ends with the phenylalanine, and has 16 residues. Here the CDR3 DNA is all that survives: 48 bases in frame from base 1. Taken from the germline V gene, the CDR1 and CDR2 loops are SGHTA and FQGNSA. Trimming removed 4 bases from V and 6 bases from J; the gene matches leave 7 bases unexplained.

As to this clonotype: Its target antigen remains unknown. Per-base qualities were not stored, and no clone one base away is much larger.

Here the sequenced sample was PBMCs from the stem cell graft donor, taken from the stem cell graft. The chain is assembled from TRBV7-2 and TRBJ2-1, and TRBD2 matches 12 of the central bases. The receptor was isolated from a human donor who donated a stem cell graft to a child with acute myeloid leukemia. The DNA is as follows: TGTGCCAGCAGCTGGTTCCTGACTAGCGGGAGCAATGAGCAGTTCTTC. Its protein product is CASSWFLTSGSNEQFF.